These T cell receptor beta chains were read from a single sample in a study of T cell responses to AZD1222 COVID-19 vaccine. The table came from immunoSEQ multiplex PCR; TCRdb's copy has only in-frame clones and leaves some out. The sample consists of some 170,000 clones, approximately 92% of them appearing once. The material sequenced was peripheral blood, taken on day 0 of AZD1222 vaccination. Receptors originate from an adult in good health. Both conserved end residues are part of each CDR3. A D gene is named only where the DNA matches it firmly. Size values are once, few and many counts, or a class for expanded clones, and some rows have none.

V: TRBV3-1/TRBV3-2
size: NA
J: TRBJ2-5
D: TRBD2
length: 14
DNA: TGTGCCAGCAGCCAAGATGGGGGGGAGGAGACCCAGTACTTC
CDR3: CASSQDGGEETQYF

V: TRBV6-5
size: NA
J: TRBJ1-2
D: NA
length: 12
DNA: TGTGCCAGCAGGGACAGCTTCTATGGCTACACCTTC
CDR3: CASRDSFYGYTF

V: TRBV9
size: NA
J: TRBJ2-2
D: NA
length: 11
DNA: TGTGCCAGCAGCGCGACCGGGGAGCTGTTTTTT
CDR3: CASSATGELFF

V: TRBV2
size: NA
J: TRBJ1-6
D: NA
length: 12
DNA: TGTGCCAGCAGTGGCGGCTTAGCAACCCTCCACTTT
CDR3: CASSGGLATLHF

V: TRBV6-4
size: NA
J: TRBJ1-2
D: NA
length: 13
DNA: TGTGCCAGCAGTGTAGGGGGGTCCTATGGCTACACCTTC
CDR3: CASSVGGSYGYTF

V: TRBV5-1
size: NA
J: TRBJ2-2
D: TRBD1
length: 14
DNA: TGCGCCAGCAGCTTGGATACAGGGGGCTGGGAGCTGTTTTTT
CDR3: CASSLDTGGWELFF

V: TRBV5-1
size: NA
J: TRBJ2-1
D: TRBD2
length: 13
DNA: TGCGCCAGCAGACTAGCGGGAGAGGGTGAGCAGTTCTTC
CDR3: CASRLAGEGEQFF

V: TRBV5-6
size: NA
J: TRBJ1-1
D: TRBD1
length: 13
DNA: TGTGCCAGCAGCTCCCAAGGGGGCTCGGAAGCTTTCTTT
CDR3: CASSSQGGSEAFF

V: TRBV6-5
size: NA
J: TRBJ2-5
D: TRBD2
length: 15
DNA: TGTGCCAGCCGCCATGGCCTAGCGGGAGACGAGACCCAGTACTTC
CDR3: CASRHGLAGDETQYF

V: TRBV27
size: NA
J: TRBJ1-2
D: NA
length: 15
DNA: TGTGCCAGCAGTTTGTCCCGGGACGCCTACTATGGCTACACCTTC
CDR3: CASSLSRDAYYGYTF

V: TRBV9
size: few
J: TRBJ2-1
D: NA
length: 15
DNA: TGTGCCAGCAGCGCCCCCTCTGGGGACTACAATGAGCAGTTCTTC
CDR3: CASSAPSGDYNEQFF

V: TRBV21-1
size: NA
J: TRBJ2-7
D: NA
length: 15
DNA: TGTGCCAGCAGCGCAGGACAGGGGTTGGGGTGCGAGCAGTACTTC
CDR3: CASSAGQGLGCEQYF

V: TRBV6-5
size: NA
J: TRBJ2-1
D: NA
length: 15
DNA: TGTGCCAGCAGACGGCAGGGTCTCACCTACAATGAGCAGTTCTTC
CDR3: CASRRQGLTYNEQFF

V: TRBV6-4
size: NA
J: TRBJ1-1
D: TRBD1
length: 22
DNA: TGTGCCAGCAGTGACTCGAGGGGACAGAAAGGACAGCTCGAGTTCATGAACACTGAAGCTTTCTTT
CDR3: CASSDSRGQKGQLEFMNTEAFF

V: TRBV5-8
size: NA
J: TRBJ2-1
D: NA
length: 16
DNA: TGTGCCAGCAGCCCGGGGAGTCTAGCGCTTAACAATGAGCAGTTCTTC
CDR3: CASSPGSLALNNEQFF

V: TRBV7-9
size: once
J: TRBJ1-5
D: NA
length: 19
DNA: TGTGCCAGCAGCTTAGGTTCGGGGGGGTCGAAAGAGAGCAATCAGCCCCAGCATTTT
CDR3: CASSLGSGGSKESNQPQHF

V: TRBV12-5
size: NA
J: TRBJ1-1
D: TRBD1
length: 13
DNA: TGTGCTAGTGGTCACAGGGGGAGCACTGAAGCTTTCTTT
CDR3: CASGHRGSTEAFF

V: TRBV18
size: NA
J: TRBJ1-4
D: NA
length: 13
DNA: TGTGCCAGCTCACGAGAATGGGGTGAAAAACTGTTTTTT
CDR3: CASSREWGEKLFF

V: TRBV11-2
size: NA
J: TRBJ2-3
D: NA
length: 14
DNA: TGTGCCAGCAGCTTCCAACAGGTCTCCGATACGCAGTATTTT
CDR3: CASSFQQVSDTQYF

V: TRBV5-4
size: NA
J: TRBJ2-1
D: NA
length: 15
DNA: TGTGCCAGCAGCGTCGGGTGGGATAAATACAATGAGCAGTTCTTC
CDR3: CASSVGWDKYNEQFF

V: TRBV30
size: NA
J: TRBJ2-3
D: TRBD2
length: 17
DNA: TGTGCCTGGAGTGTAGAGGGACTAGCGGGAGCGGCAGATACGCAGTATTTT
CDR3: CAWSVEGLAGAADTQYF

V: TRBV16
size: NA
J: TRBJ1-2
D: NA
length: 14
DNA: TGTGCCAGCAGCCACCCAAATCACGAGGGTGGCTACACCTTC
CDR3: CASSHPNHEGGYTF

V: TRBV6-2/TRBV6-3
size: NA
J: TRBJ2-2
D: TRBD2
length: 14
DNA: TGTGCCAGCAGTTACCTTAGCGGGAGCGGGGAGCTGTTTTTT
CDR3: CASSYLSGSGELFF

V: TRBV3-1/TRBV3-2
size: NA
J: TRBJ2-1
D: TRBD2
length: 16
DNA: TGTGCCAGCAGCCAAAATAACGGGAGGGTTGGCAATGAGCAGTTCTTC
CDR3: CASSQNNGRVGNEQFF

V: TRBV5-1
size: NA
J: TRBJ1-1
D: TRBD1
length: 14
DNA: TGCGCCAGCAGCTGGGGACAGGGGAACACTGAAGCTTTCTTT
CDR3: CASSWGQGNTEAFF

V: TRBV27
size: NA
J: TRBJ1-6
D: TRBD1
length: 17
DNA: TGTGCCAGCAGCCCTTACGGGACAGGGATTATGAATTCACCCCTCCACTTT
CDR3: CASSPYGTGIMNSPLHF

V: TRBV11-2
size: NA
J: TRBJ2-3
D: NA
length: 19
DNA: TGTGCCAGCAGCGGTGGGTTATGGCTGGGAATGCTAAGTCAGAATACGCAGTATTTT
CDR3: CASSGGLWLGMLSQNTQYF

V: TRBV27
size: NA
J: TRBJ1-1
D: NA
length: 15
DNA: TGTGCCAGCAGTTTATTCACAGGGCAGAACACTGAAGCTTTCTTT
CDR3: CASSLFTGQNTEAFF